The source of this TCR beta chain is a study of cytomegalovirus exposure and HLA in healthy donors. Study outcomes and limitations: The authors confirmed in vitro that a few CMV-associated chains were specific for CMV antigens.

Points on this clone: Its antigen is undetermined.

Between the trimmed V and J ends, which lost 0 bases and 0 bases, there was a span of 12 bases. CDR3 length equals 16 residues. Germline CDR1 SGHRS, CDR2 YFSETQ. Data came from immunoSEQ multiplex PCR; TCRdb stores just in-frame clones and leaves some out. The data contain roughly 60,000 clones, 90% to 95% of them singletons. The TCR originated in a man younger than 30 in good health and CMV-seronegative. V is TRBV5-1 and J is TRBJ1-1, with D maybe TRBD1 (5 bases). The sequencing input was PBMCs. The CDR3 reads CASSLVPTGLNTEAFF. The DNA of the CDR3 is TGCGCCAGCAGCTTGGTGCCTACAGGTTTGAACACTGAAGCTTTCTTT.